The 7 T cell receptor beta chains given below trace back to one sample, sequenced in a study of PD-1 blockade in classical Hodgkin lymphoma. Time point here: cycle 4 day 1 (C4D1), after more than 5 weeks of nivolumab. Following autologous stem cell transplantation, relapse occurred in every patient, and exposure to brentuximab vedotin varied. Libraries were prepared by immunoSEQ multiplex PCR; TCRdb keeps only in-frame clonotypes and omits some of them. The sample yields 7,300 or so clones, around four fifths seen once. Material: peripheral blood mononuclear cells (PBMCs), obtained before the fourth cycle of nivolumab. The receptors shown here come from a human donor with classical Hodgkin lymphoma.

The CDR3 coding sequence is TGCAGCGTAACCGGGACAGGGACGGAGACCCAGTACTTC. Translated: CSVTGTGTETQYF. V usage is TRBV29-1 and J usage is TRBJ2-5, with TRBD1 identical over 9 bases. The germline V gene has CDR1 SQVTM and CDR2 ANQGSEA. V dropped 6 bases and J dropped 5; count of bases not matched to a gene: 7. This CDR3 has 13 amino acids.

This sequence joins TRBV10-3 and TRBJ2-2; tentatively, D is TRBD1 or TRBD2 (6 bases each). The CDR3 length is 13 residues. From germline, CDR1 is ENHRY and CDR2 SYGVKD. The V end was cut by 10 bases, the J end by 5 bases, with 14 bases between. The CDR3 DNA reads as TGTGCCACCTGGGGGGCCAGGACCGGGGAGCTGTTTTTT. Translating it yields CATWGARTGELFF.

This clone has just one count. The rearrangement links TRBV6-1 to TRBJ2-3, with 15 bases that match TRBD2. Losses at the gene ends were 3 bases for V and 5 bases for J; bases not matched to a gene: 3. Germline CDR1 reads MNHNS; CDR2 reads SASEGT. CDR3 length: 16 residues. The CDR3 bases are TGTGCCAGCAGTGAGGGACTAGCGGGGGGTTTAGATACGCAGTATTTT. Translation gives CASSEGLAGGLDTQYF.

This chain links TRBV6-1 with TRBJ1-5; D gene ambiguous. Germline V gene data show CDR1 as MNHNS and CDR2 as SASEGT. Trimming removed 0 bases from V and 4 bases from J, with 10 bases in between. The CDR3 runs to 15 residues. Here the CDR3 reads CASSEAGQRNQPQHF. For the CDR3, the DNA is TGTGCCAGCAGTGAAGCAGGGCAGCGGAATCAGCCCCAGCATTTT.

In its sample, this clone was seen a few times. This chain joins TRBV6-5 and TRBJ2-7, with D unclear. CDR3 length: 14 residues. Germline-derived CDR1 and CDR2 are MNHEY and SVGAGI. V was cut by 0 bases and J by 3 bases, with 9 bases left in between. The CDR3 region has the DNA TGTGCCAGCAGTTACTCAACCTGGGGCTACGAGCAGTACTTC. Translated: CASSYSTWGYEQYF.

The V call is TRBV6-5, the J call TRBJ1-6; D is possibly TRBD1 (6 bases). This CDR3 has 15 residues. The germline CDR1 and CDR2 sequences are MNHEY and SVGAGI. Trimming took off 9 bases at V and 2 bases at J, with 14 bases between the two ends. The CDR3 nucleotides read TGTGCCAGTCGACACAGGGTCACCTATAATTCACCCCTCCACTTT. This encodes CASRHRVTYNSPLHF.

The chain uses TRBV30 and TRBJ2-7, with D possibly called TRBD1 or TRBD2 (6 bases each). Germline CDR1 GTSNPN, CDR2 SVGIG (reference sequence). The CDR3 sequence is 14 residues long. V lost 2 bases, J lost 0 bases, and 11 bases lay in between. CDR3 in amino acids: CAWSIRGPSYEQYF. In nucleotides, the CDR3 is TGTGCCTGGAGTATACGGGGGCCCTCCTACGAGCAGTACTTC.